This passage covers 21 T cell receptor beta chains from one sample sequenced in a study of OX40 agonist ivuxolimab in advanced cancers. Assay used: immunoSEQ multiplex PCR; TCRdb lists only in-frame clones, some missing. The sample lists approximately 28,000 clones, around 87% occurring once. The specimen comprised CD4+ or CD8+ T cells sorted from blood, sampled in a trial of the OX40 agonist ivuxolimab. The receptors were gathered from an adult with an advanced solid tumor such as melanoma, head and neck, liver or kidney cancer.

V gene TRBV19 combines with J gene TRBJ1-2; TRBD1 might be the D (5 bases). Per the germline V gene, CDR1 is LNHDA and CDR2 is SQIVND (reference sequence). This CDR3 has 15 amino acids. The V gene lost 0 bases and the J gene lost 7 bases, with 15 bases spanning the gap. CDR3 in amino acids: CASSIEGAGGRGYTF. The CDR3 region has the DNA TGTGCCAGTAGTATAGAAGGGGCCGGCGGGCGTGGCTACACCTTC.

This clone was counted once. This chain joins TRBV2 and TRBJ1-4; a possible D gene is TRBD1 (5 bases). Germline assignment: CDR1 SNHLY and CDR2 FYNNEI. The CDR3 runs 14 residues. Trimming took 0 bases from V and 8 from J, leaving 10 bases between them. The CDR3 sequence: CASSEAGGNEKLFF. The CDR3, as DNA: TGTGCCAGCAGTGAAGCGGGGGGTAACGAAAAACTGTTTTTT.

V usage is TRBV6-5 and J usage is TRBJ2-6; D not resolved. The CDR3 has 14 amino acids. V was clipped by 2 bases and J by 4 bases, with 6 bases between them. The germline CDR1 and CDR2 sequences are MNHEY and SVGAGI. CDR3 in DNA: TGTGCCAGCAGTTACAGCTCCGGGGCCAACGTCCTGACTTTC. Its protein is CASSYSSGANVLTF.

The gene calls are TRBV27 and TRBJ2-5; TRBD1 matches at 7 bases. J was trimmed by 7 bases and V by 6 bases; bases with no gene match: 8. Germline loops: CDR1 MNHEY, CDR2 SMNVEV (reference sequence). The CDR3 length is 13 residues. The CDR3 protein is CASSSTGVGTQYF. CDR3 in DNA: TGTGCCAGCAGCTCAACAGGGGTCGGGACCCAGTACTTC.

CDR3 nucleotide sequence: TGTGCCAGCTCCGAGGGTGCAACTAATGAAAAACTGTTTTTT. This sequence encodes CASSEGATNEKLFF. J is TRBJ1-4 and V is TRBV18; D remains unclear. The CDR3 is 14 residues long. Germline lookup yields CDR1 KGHSH and CDR2 LQKENI. Trimming stripped 6 bases from V and 0 bases from J, with 8 bases between.

The chain recombines TRBV15 with TRBJ2-5; a possible D gene is TRBD1 (6 bases). Germline CDR1 is LNHNV and CDR2 is YYDKDF (reference sequence). This CDR3 has 16 amino acids. Trimming removed 5 bases at V and 5 bases at J, with 21 bases between. CDR3 nucleotides: TGTGCCACCAGCGTCCAGGGGAGAGGTGCGAGGGAGACCCAGTACTTC. It encodes CATSVQGRGARETQYF.

The chain recombines TRBV19 with TRBJ2-7, with 7 bases lining up with TRBD1. V lost 4 bases to trimming and J lost 4 bases; unmatched junction nucleotides: 7. The CDR3 totals 14 residues. Germline CDR1 LNHDA, CDR2 SQIVND (reference sequence). This CDR3 is CASSTTGIIYEQYF. The CDR3 DNA follows: TGTGCCAGTAGTACGACAGGGATAATTTACGAGCAGTACTTC.

The V gene is TRBV5-6, the J gene TRBJ2-2; D not certain. The CDR3 has 12 residues. CDR1 and CDR2 (germline): SGHDT, YYEEEE. V was cut by 2 bases and J by 6 bases, with 5 bases left in between. CDR3 DNA: TGTGCCAGCAGCTTTTCTGCCGGGGAGCTGTTTTTT. Its translation: CASSFSAGELFF.

The CDR3 spells CASSLLAEGRDNEQFF. CDR3 nucleotides: TGTGCCAGCAGCCTTCTAGCGGAGGGGAGAGACAATGAGCAGTTCTTC. The V and J genes are TRBV7-6 and TRBJ2-1, with TRBD2 matching over 7 bases. Germline trimming cut 5 bases from V and 5 bases from J; bases unmatched to any gene: 12. The CDR3 consists of 16 residues. Germline V gene lookup returns CDR1 SGHVS and CDR2 FNYEAQ.

The chain has TRBV6-1 and TRBJ1-1; tentative D call: TRBD1 (6 bases). This CDR3 is 15 amino acids long. With 3 bases removed from V and 4 bases from J, the gap between germline ends came to 15 bases. Germline-derived CDR1 and CDR2 are MNHNS and SASEGT. CDR3 DNA: TGTGCCAGCAGTGACCCCGGGGGCTCGGGCACTGAAGCTTTCTTT. It encodes CASSDPGGSGTEAFF.

This clone was observed a single time. The chain couples TRBV4-1 to TRBJ2-7; 7 bases are shared with TRBD1. The CDR3 has 15 amino acids. Germline-derived CDR1 and CDR2 are MGHRA and YSYEKL. The trim removed 6 bases at V and 2 bases at J, leaving 10 bases unmatched. Here the CDR3 reads CASSSNRGQAYEQYF. In DNA form, the CDR3 reads TGCGCCAGCAGTTCCAACAGGGGCCAAGCCTACGAGCAGTACTTC.

The chain couples TRBV29-1 to TRBJ1-2; possibly TRBD1 for D (5 bases). CDR1 is SQVTM, CDR2 ANQGSEA, per germline. V gave up 7 bases and J gave up 5 bases, with 11 bases separating them. The CDR3 covers 11 residues. In DNA, the CDR3 is TGCAGCGCCTCACCAGGGTATGGCTACACCTTC. This gives the protein CSASPGYGYTF.

The chain uses TRBV4-1 and TRBJ2-1, with 8 bases fitting TRBD2. V lost 3 bases, J lost 7 bases, and 5 bases stayed unmatched. Germline V lookup: CDR1 MGHRA, CDR2 YSYEKL. The CDR3 consists of 14 residues. CDR3 loop: CASSHGTRWNEQFF. In nucleotides, the CDR3 is TGCGCCAGCAGCCATGGGACTAGATGGAATGAGCAGTTCTTC.

The chain carries TRBV11-2 and TRBJ2-1; TRBD2 aligns across 10 bases. J lost 4 bases, V lost 6 bases, and 6 bases had no gene match. This CDR3 is 15 amino acids long. Germline V lookup: CDR1 SGHAT, CDR2 FQNNGV. CDR3 sequence reads: CASSPGTSEYNEQFF. The CDR3 nucleotides read TGTGCCAGCAGTCCCGGGACTAGCGAGTACAATGAGCAGTTCTTC.

The V call is TRBV14, the J call TRBJ2-5; tentatively, D is TRBD2 (5 bases). CDR1 is SGHDN and CDR2 is FVKESK in the germline V gene. The CDR3 totals 15 residues. Trimming took off 4 bases at V and 1 base at J, with 13 bases between the two ends. CDR3 in DNA: TGTGCCAGCAGCCGGCTACTAGTGAGCCAAGAGACCCAGTACTTC. Protein sequence: CASSRLLVSQETQYF.

The chain uses TRBV7-9 and TRBJ2-2, with TRBD2 matching over 7 bases. The CDR3 spans 17 residues. Per the germline V gene, CDR1 is SEHNR and CDR2 is FQNEAQ (reference sequence). V lost 2 bases and J lost 0; bases outside the gene matches: 6. CDR3 protein: CASSLRISGSNTGELFF. The CDR3 region has the DNA TGTGCCAGCAGCTTAAGAATTAGCGGGTCGAACACCGGGGAGCTGTTTTTT. The entire variable domain, with the rest obtained from reference TRBV7-9 and TRBJ2-2, is as follows: DTGVSQNPRHKITKRGQNVTFRCDPISEHNRLYWYRQTLGQGPEFLTYFQNEAQLEKSRLLSDRFSAERPKGSFSTLEIQRTEQGDSAMYLCASSLRISGSNTGELFFGEGSRLTVL.

The rearrangement joins TRBV7-2 to TRBJ2-2; D call uncertain. In germline, CDR1 is SGHTA, CDR2 FQGNSA. Trimming pared 2 bases from V and 1 base from J, leaving 5 bases between. The CDR3 is 14 residues long. CDR3 coding DNA: TGTGCCAGCAGCTTACTCGGGAACACCGGGGAGCTGTTTTTT. Protein product: CASSLLGNTGELFF.

On this clone: One end of the junction fails to match germline, which may point to a read error. The chain joins TRBV7-2 to TRBJ2-1; 13 bases map to TRBD2. This CDR3 has 14 residues. Germline assignment: CDR1 SGHTA and CDR2 FQGNSA. CDR3 coding DNA: TGTGCCAGCAGCCCAGGACTAGCGGGAGAGTCTGCAGTCTTC. Encoded protein: CASSPGLAGESAVF.

The chain couples TRBV28 to TRBJ2-7, with a weak D call TRBD1 (6 bases). CDR1 and CDR2 from the germline V gene are MDHEN and SYDVKM. V was trimmed by 5 bases and J by 0 bases, leaving 11 bases between them. The CDR3 loop spans 14 amino acids. CDR3 DNA: TGTGCCAGCAGTAGGGGGTTAGACTCCTACGAGCAGTACTTC. Its translation: CASSRGLDSYEQYF.

The chain carries TRBV11-2 and TRBJ1-4; a weak D match, TRBD1 (5 bases). Germline lookup yields CDR1 SGHAT and CDR2 FQNNGV. The CDR3 is 13 amino acids. V gave up 1 base and J gave up 10 bases, with 10 bases separating them. This CDR3 is CASSLGRARKLFF. The CDR3 DNA is TGTGCCAGCAGCTTAGGCAGGGCCCGAAAACTGTTTTTT.

The chain joins TRBV2 to TRBJ2-2; D is unclear. With 2 bases removed from V and 3 bases from J, the gap between germline ends came to 10 bases. CDR1 is SNHLY, CDR2 FYNNEI, per germline. This CDR3 contains 15 residues. The CDR3 spells CASSELTVDTGELFF. The CDR3 DNA sequence: TGTGCCAGCAGTGAACTTACAGTGGACACCGGGGAGCTGTTTTTT.